This TCR beta chain was found in a study of blood T cell repertoires in COVID-19. Repertoires were generated with immunoSEQ multiplex PCR, while TCRdb's copy carries only in-frame clones and drops some. The data show under 30,000 clones, roughly nine tenths seen once. The V and J ends lost 5 bases and 6 bases, in that order; junction bases with no gene match: 7. CDR1 and CDR2 (germline): SGHTA, FQGNSA. CDR3 length equals 16 residues. Material: peripheral blood. The V gene is TRBV7-2, the J gene TRBJ2-3; 14 bases align to TRBD2. The sequence derives from an older man with acute or convalescent COVID-19. The CDR3 DNA sequence: TGTGCCAGCAGCACCCGACTAGCGGGGGGGAGGGATACGCAGTATTTT. It encodes CASSTRLAGGRDTQYF. Using reference TRBV7-2 and TRBJ2-3 for the parts outside the CDR3, the full variable domain is GAGVSQSPSNKVTEKGKDVELRCDPISGHTALYWYRQSLGQGLEFLIYFQGNSAPDKSGLPSDRFSAERTGGSVSTLTIQRTQQEDSAVYLCASSTRLAGGRDTQYFGPGTRLTVL.